The 6 T cell receptor beta chains below come from one sample, sequenced in a study of a mutant IDH1 vaccine in newly diagnosed glioma (dated by TCRdb to the early 2020s). The sample's time point label, decoded: baseline, week 1 (first vaccination visit). This specimen's treatment or condition label, per the study, means: pre-vaccination baseline after standard-of-care therapy. The library relied on the immunoSEQ multiplex PCR assay. TCRdb retrieved this table from immuneACCESS and kept in-frame rearrangements only. Not all clones are present; in checked studies, unresolved V genes account for under half, and no reason is known for the remainder. The sample has under 75,000 clones on record, around 92% of them singletons. The top ten hold about 2.5% of the sample. The sample here was PBMCs, taken from a glioma patient treated with radiotherapy, temozolomide or both. The receptors come from a middle-aged man with glioma.

This rearrangement joins TRBV4-2 to TRBJ1-1; no definite D call. Germline CDR1 LGHNA, CDR2 YNFKEQ. The CDR3 has 14 residues. V was pared by 1 base and J by 0 bases, with 6 bases between. The CDR3: CASSQGTVNTEAFF. For the CDR3, the DNA is TGTGCCAGCAGCCAAGGCACGGTGAACACTGAAGCTTTCTTT.

The chain uses TRBV7-3 and TRBJ2-2, with D hard to call. This CDR3 region has 14 residues. CDR1 and CDR2 (germline): SGHTA, FQGTGA. The germline V and J ends were trimmed by 2 bases and 1 base, with 5 bases remaining between them. CDR3 sequence reads: CASSLSWNTGELFF. The CDR3 DNA reads TGTGCCAGCAGCTTATCGTGGAACACCGGGGAGCTGTTTTTT. Variable domain in full (rest from reference TRBV7-3 and TRBJ2-2): GAGVSQTPSNKVTEKGKYVELRCDPISGHTALYWYRQSLGQGPEFLIYFQGTGAADDSGLPNDRFFAVRPEGSVSTLKIQRTERGDSAVYLCASSLSWNTGELFFGEGSRLTVL.

This clone was recorded once. V gene TRBV4-2 combines with J gene TRBJ2-5, with 7 bases aligning to TRBD1. This CDR3 region has 16 residues. Germline CDR1 and CDR2: LGHNA and YNFKEQ. V was pared by 2 bases and J by 6 bases, with 12 bases of the junction left unmatched. The CDR3 DNA sequence: TGTGCCAGCAGCCAACCCGCCCGACAGGGTGAAAAGACCCAGTACTTC. The encoded protein is CASSQPARQGEKTQYF.

This clone has just one count. J is TRBJ2-7 and V is TRBV29-1; D may correspond to TRBD1 or TRBD2 (5 bases each). The CDR3 is 12 amino acids. Trimming cost V 3 bases and J 5 bases, with 11 bases left between them. The V gene's germline CDR1 is SQVTM and CDR2 ANQGSEA. The DNA of the CDR3 is TGCAGCGTTGACTCGGGGCCCCACGAGCAGTACTTC. It encodes CSVDSGPHEQYF.

This clone was seen only once. V gene TRBV5-1 combines with J gene TRBJ1-1; 7 bases are shared with TRBD1. Germline V gene data show CDR1 as SGHRS and CDR2 as YFSETQ. The junction had 6 bases not matched to a gene; V was cut back by 0 bases and J by 1 base. This CDR3 region has 16 residues. This chain's CDR3 is CASSLVPRQGNTEAFF. The CDR3 DNA is TGCGCCAGCAGCTTGGTGCCGAGACAGGGGAACACTGAAGCTTTCTTT.

V usage is TRBV28 and J usage is TRBJ1-5; possibly TRBD1 for D (6 bases). Germline values: CDR1 MDHEN, CDR2 SYDVKM. This CDR3 has 14 residues. Between the trimmed V and J ends, which lost 1 base and 4 bases, there was a span of 8 bases. The CDR3 here is CASSLYTGNQPQHF. DNA for the CDR3: TGTGCCAGCAGTTTATATACAGGGAATCAGCCCCAGCATTTT.